The 32 T cell receptor beta chains listed next were all sequenced from one sample in a study of T cell repertoires in cytomegalovirus infection. TCRdb re-derived calls from the reads in MiXCR, one entry per CDR3 protein. Among fewer than 200,000 distinct CDR3 sequences listed, about 21% were seen once. The specimen sequenced was PBMCs. These receptors were collected from a human donor in good health (CMV status not recorded). Some clones in this sample may be carry-over from other donors' samples.

This clonotype was detected a few times. V usage is TRBV29-1 and J usage is TRBJ2-7; possible D gene TRBD2, 6 bases. The CDR3 contains 13 residues. Germline loops: CDR1 SQVTM, CDR2 ANQGSEA. V shed 7 bases and J shed 6 bases, with 19 bases lying between them. The CDR3 here is CSALSQIGGEQYF. CDR3 sequence (DNA): TGCAGCGCATTGAGCCAAATCGGGGGCGAGCAGTACTTC.

CDR3 residues: CAGPTKKQKLFF. The CDR3 nucleotides are TGTGCCGGCCCAACTAAAAAGCAAAAACTGTTTTTT. This chain joins TRBV27 and TRBJ1-4, with D unclear. Germline values: CDR1 MNHEY, CDR2 SMNVEV (reference sequence). This CDR3 spans 12 amino acids. Trimming pared 11 bases from V and 9 bases from J, leaving 16 bases between.

The V gene is TRBV20-1, the J gene TRBJ2-1; 8 bases are a match to TRBD2. Per germline, CDR1 DFQATT and CDR2 SNEGSKA (reference sequence). The CDR3 covers 15 residues. Trimming took 2 bases from V and 9 from J; bases not matched to a gene: 12. The CDR3 bases are TGCAGTGCTAGACCTGCGGGACTAGGTCCGCTTGAGCAGTTCTTC. This codes for CSARPAGLGPLEQFF.

The sample holds one count of this clonotype. Being one base from a much bigger clone, this may be a read error. The chain couples TRBV15 to TRBJ2-3; no clear D gene. Trimming took off 0 bases at V and 8 bases at J, with 6 bases between the two ends. The CDR3 is made up of 12 amino acids. CDR1 is LNHNV, CDR2 YYDKDF, per germline (reference sequence). The CDR3 nucleotides are TGTGCCACCAGCAGAGATCAGGTTACGCAGTATTTT. Its translation is CATSRDQVTQYF.

This clonotype has at least ten counts. The rearrangement uses TRBV7-2 and TRBJ1-1; no firm D call. Germline CDR1 SGHTA, CDR2 FQGNSA. CDR3 length: 14 amino acids. Trimming shortened V by 5 bases and J by 1 base, and 11 bases separated the two germline ends. CDR3 DNA sequence: TGTGCCAGCAGCCCGGGGAAGGCGAACACTGAAGCTTTCTTT. This codes for CASSPGKANTEAFF.

This clonotype was seen only a few times. The J gene is TRBJ2-5, the V gene TRBV4-1, with 8 nucleotides matching TRBD1. This CDR3 is 15 amino acids long. Germline V gene sequence: CDR1 MGHRA, CDR2 YSYEKL. V gave up 1 base and J gave up 4 bases; unmatched junction bases: 5. The CDR3 DNA reads as TGCGCCAGCAGCCAAGGGCAGGGGGCAGGAGAGACCCAGTACTTC. It codes for CASSQGQGAGETQYF.

This clonotype was seen at least ten times. This chain links TRBV7-3 with TRBJ2-2; 7 nucleotides agree with TRBD2. CDR1 SGHTA and CDR2 FQGTGA come from the germline V gene. V trimming: 5 bases; J trimming: 12 bases; junction bases outside the gene matches: 18. The CDR3 runs 16 residues. The CDR3, as DNA: TGTGCCAGCAGCCCTGAAGGACCGGGACTATCGATGCAGCTGTTTTTT. Translation gives CASSPEGPGLSMQLFF.

This clonotype was recorded a few times. V is TRBV25-1 and J is TRBJ1-1; D perhaps matches TRBD1 (6 bases). Germline V gene sequence: CDR1 MGHDK, CDR2 SYGVNS. The CDR3 is 11 amino acids. The V gene lost 7 bases and the J gene lost 6 bases, with 9 bases spanning the gap. CDR3 bases: TGTGCCAGCATCAGGGGTCCTGAAGCTTTCTTT. Protein sequence: CASIRGPEAFF.

Many counts were recorded for this clonotype. The V gene is TRBV7-2, the J gene TRBJ2-3; 9 positions agree with TRBD2. The CDR3 runs 19 residues. Germline values: CDR1 SGHTA, CDR2 FQGNSA. The V and J ends lost 1 base and 2 bases, in that order; junction bases with no gene match: 13. The CDR3 region has the DNA TGTGCCAGCAGCTTAGGCGTAGGGGTAGCGGGGGACCACACAGATACGCAGTATTTT. It yields the protein CASSLGVGVAGDHTDTQYF.

The chain couples TRBV20-1 to TRBJ1-2; no definite D call. Trimming removed 3 bases from V and 6 bases from J, with 8 bases in between. This CDR3 comprises 11 residues. The germline V gene has CDR1 DFQATT and CDR2 SNEGSKA (reference sequence). This CDR3 is CSASYGDGYTF. The CDR3 DNA reads TGCAGTGCTAGTTATGGTGATGGCTACACCTTC.

A few counts support this clonotype. The chain is built from TRBV2 and TRBJ1-1; D remains unclear. This CDR3 has 11 amino acids. The V and J ends lost 0 bases and 11 bases respectively, with 7 bases between them. In germline, CDR1 is SNHLY, CDR2 FYNNEI. CDR3: CASSEALGAFF. The CDR3 DNA reads TGTGCCAGCAGTGAAGCGCTAGGGGCTTTCTTT.

In this sample, this clonotype turned up many times. The chain recombines TRBV7-6 with TRBJ2-3; D gene uncertain. This CDR3 region has 16 residues. Trimming took 2 bases from V and 0 from J, leaving 12 bases between them. Germline lookup yields CDR1 SGHVS and CDR2 FNYEAQ. CDR3 in amino acids: CASSLFSYPSTDTQYF. As DNA, the CDR3 is TGTGCCAGCAGCTTATTTTCCTACCCTAGCACAGATACGCAGTATTTT.

Ten or more counts support this clonotype. The V and J genes are TRBV28 and TRBJ2-1; D is ambiguous. Trimming removed 3 bases at V and 7 bases at J, with 16 bases between. CDR1 MDHEN and CDR2 SYDVKM come from the germline V gene. There are 15 residues in the CDR3. The CDR3 DNA sequence: TGTGCCAGCAGTTTTTTGGGCAGGTCCCTAAATGAGCAGTTCTTC. This gives the protein CASSFLGRSLNEQFF.

This clonotype was detected a few times. J is TRBJ1-2 and V is TRBV27, with a weak D call TRBD1 (6 bases). Germline lookup yields CDR1 MNHEY and CDR2 SMNVEV (reference sequence). V shed 6 bases and J shed 0 bases, with 14 bases lying between them. The CDR3 has 15 residues. CDR3 DNA sequence: TGTGCCAGCAGACTCCGGGACACACCTAACTATGGCTACACCTTC. It is translated as CASRLRDTPNYGYTF.

On this clonotype: Just one base apart from a much larger clone, this may be a read error. The chain recombines TRBV2 with TRBJ2-1, with TRBD2 matching over 11 bases. This CDR3 spans 16 amino acids. Germline CDR1 is SNHLY and CDR2 is FYNNEI. The CDR3 loop reads CASSASGTSGYNEQIF. CDR3 coding DNA: TGTGCCAGCAGTGCTTCCGGGACTAGCGGCTACAATGAGCAGATCTTC.

This clonotype was counted only a few times. In DNA, the CDR3 is TGTGCCAGCAGTTTGTACCAAGATCAGCCCCAGCATTTT. It specifies CASSLYQDQPQHF. The chain has TRBV6-2 or TRBV6-3 and TRBJ1-5; D is uncertain. The germline V gene encodes CDR1 MNHEY and CDR2 SVGEGT. Trimming cost V 4 bases and J 5 bases, with 9 bases left between them. The CDR3 contains 13 residues.

The chain employs TRBV10-3 and TRBJ1-4; the match to TRBD1 covers 9 bases. In germline, CDR1 is ENHRY, CDR2 SYGVKD. The junction had 8 bases not matched to a gene; V was cut back by 5 bases and J by 7 bases. This CDR3 spans 15 amino acids. The CDR3 DNA sequence: TGTGCCATCAGTAGTACAGGGGGCTCGTCTGAAAAACTGTTTTTT. This codes for CAISSTGGSSEKLFF.

V and J are TRBV29-1 and TRBJ1-1; D gene unclear. V gave up 6 bases and J gave up 1 base, with 15 bases separating them. Germline V lookup: CDR1 SQVTM, CDR2 ANQGSEA. The CDR3 sequence is 14 residues long. The CDR3 region is CSVRRASRNTEAFF. The CDR3 region has the DNA TGCAGCGTAAGACGGGCTTCCAGGAACACTGAAGCTTTCTTT.

This clonotype occurred a few times. V usage is TRBV28 and J usage is TRBJ2-3; no clear D. Per the germline V gene, CDR1 is MDHEN and CDR2 is SYDVKM. The CDR3 covers 14 residues. V gave up 6 bases and J gave up 2 bases, with 12 bases separating them. CDR3 region: CASSEPTDTDTQYF. The CDR3, as DNA: TGTGCCAGCAGCGAACCGACGGACACAGATACGCAGTATTTT.

This rearrangement joins TRBV7-9 to TRBJ2-1, with 7 positions matching TRBD2. The length of the CDR3 is 13 residues. V was clipped by 1 base and J by 8 bases; unmatched bases: 2. Germline V gives CDR1 SEHNR, CDR2 FQNEAQ (reference sequence). The CDR3 coding sequence is TGTGCCAGCAGCTTAGGACTAGCCGATGAGCAGTTCTTC. Translated, it gives CASSLGLADEQFF.

Note on this clonotype: At one end, the junction sequence differs from germline, possibly due to a read error. The V call is TRBV5-6, the J call TRBJ2-6; D is possibly TRBD1 (5 bases). CDR1 and CDR2 (germline): SGHDT, YYEEEE. This CDR3 spans 15 amino acids. The CDR3: CASTLLASGAKVLTF. The CDR3 DNA reads as TGTGCCAGCACCCTACTCGCTTCTGGGGCCAAGGTCCTGACTTTC.

This clonotype was observed many times. The rearrangement joins TRBV7-2 to TRBJ2-5; unclear D gene. The CDR3 is 15 amino acids. V was trimmed by 3 bases and J by 4 bases, leaving 15 bases between them. The germline V gene encodes CDR1 SGHTA and CDR2 FQGNSA. CDR3 region: CASSLGFRGRETQYF. The CDR3 DNA reads TGTGCCAGCAGCTTGGGGTTTAGAGGTCGAGAGACCCAGTACTTC.

CDR3 loop: CASSYWRDRGQPQHF. CDR3 sequence (DNA): TGTGCCAGCAGTTACTGGCGGGACAGGGGCCAGCCCCAGCATTTT. This sequence joins TRBV6-2 or TRBV6-3 and TRBJ1-5, with 10 bases aligning to TRBD1. The CDR3 loop spans 15 amino acids. V was clipped by 1 base and J by 7 bases; unmatched bases: 4. Germline CDR1 and CDR2: MNHEY and SVGEGT.

This clonotype was counted a few times. The chain is built from TRBV5-1 and TRBJ2-1; D is unclear. CDR1 and CDR2 from the germline V gene are SGHRS and YFSETQ. The V end was cut by 0 bases, the J end by 4 bases, with 11 bases between. The CDR3 has 15 amino acids. This CDR3 is CASSLVQPSYNEQFF. The DNA for the CDR3 is TGCGCCAGCAGCTTGGTTCAGCCTTCATACAATGAGCAGTTCTTC.

In its sample, this clonotype was seen a few times. This may arise from a read error, as a much more abundant clone is one base away. The J gene is TRBJ2-1, the V gene TRBV7-2; possible D gene TRBD2, 6 bases. V was trimmed by 5 bases and J by 2 bases, leaving 16 bases between them. The length of the CDR3 is 16 residues. Germline values: CDR1 SGHTA, CDR2 FQGNSA. Here the CDR3 reads CASSPTPRGTYNEQFF. The CDR3 DNA is TGTGCCAGCAGCCCGACTCCTCGGGGGACCTACAATGAGCAGTTCTTC.

This clonotype occurred many times. The chain joins TRBV7-2 to TRBJ2-5, with TRBD2 as a possible D gene (5 bases). Deletions cut 5 bases from V and 4 bases from J, with 8 bases between. This CDR3 contains 12 residues. Per the germline V gene, CDR1 is SGHTA and CDR2 is FQGNSA. CDR3 loop: CASSNTRETQYF. CDR3 nucleotides: TGTGCCAGCAGCAATACTAGAGAGACCCAGTACTTC.

The chain recombines TRBV20-1 with TRBJ2-5; D gene ambiguous. The CDR3 is 13 residues long. V was shortened by 0 bases and J by 5 bases, with 10 bases between the two germline ends. Germline CDR1 is DFQATT and CDR2 is SNEGSKA (reference sequence). The CDR3 nucleotides read TGCAGTGCTAGAGACCTCGATGGCGAGACCCAGTACTTC. Protein: CSARDLDGETQYF.

This clonotype has only a few counts. The chain couples TRBV28 to TRBJ2-7, with TRBD2 identical over 8 bases. Germline values: CDR1 MDHEN, CDR2 SYDVKM. Losses at the gene ends were 4 bases for V and 8 bases for J; bases not matched to a gene: 10. This CDR3 is built from 14 residues. CDR3 amino acids: CASSSLAGRAQQYF. CDR3 sequence (DNA): TGTGCCAGCAGTTCCCTAGCGGGCCGCGCGCAGCAGTACTTC.

This clonotype showed up many times. This sequence joins TRBV7-2 and TRBJ1-2; perhaps TRBD1 as D (5 bases). This CDR3 contains 14 residues. V shed 7 bases and J shed 3 bases, with 15 bases lying between them. Germline V lookup: CDR1 SGHTA, CDR2 FQGNSA. Here the CDR3 DNA reads TGTGCCAGCACCTGGGACCTCGTCGACTATGGCTACACCTTC. Protein product: CASTWDLVDYGYTF.

In this sample, this clonotype turned up a few times. V is TRBV5-4 and J is TRBJ1-2; 11 bases agree with TRBD1. V lost 0 bases, J lost 4 bases, and 2 bases stayed unmatched. CDR3 length: 15 amino acids. CDR1 and CDR2 (germline): SGHNT, YYREEE (reference sequence). CDR3 nucleotide sequence: TGTGCCAGCAGCTTGGGGGACAGGGGGGCCTATGGCTACACCTTC. Translated, it gives CASSLGDRGAYGYTF.

As concerns this clonotype: It may be a read error: a sequence one base away is much more abundant. The chain couples TRBV12-3 or TRBV12-4 to TRBJ2-5; TRBD2 agrees at 14 bases. The V gene end was trimmed by 6 bases and the J gene end by 2 bases; junction bases not matched to a gene: 11. This CDR3 is 18 amino acids long. DNA of the CDR3: TGTGCCAGCAGCAGGGGACTAGCGGGAGTCTATAATCAAGAGACCCAGTACTTC. The encoded protein is CASSRGLAGVYNQETQYF.

The rearrangement joins TRBV7-4 to TRBJ2-5, with 9 bases aligning to TRBD2. The CDR3 length is 15 residues. The junction had 3 bases not matched to a gene; V was cut back by 1 base and J by 3 bases. Germline assignment: CDR1 SGHVT and CDR2 SQSDAQ. The CDR3, as DNA: TGTGCCAGCAGCTTAGGACTAGCGGAAAAAGAGACCCAGTACTTC. It encodes CASSLGLAEKETQYF.